This T cell receptor beta chain originates from a study of blood T cell repertoires in COVID-19. Study-wide context: The United States, Italy and Spain provided the acute and convalescent COVID-19 samples. The cDNA or gDNA used as material had been derived from T cells, B-cell-depleted T cells, or PBMCs.

In the original analysis: Amplification from reference gene primers served as the basis for estimated nucleated cell counts. Generated by immunoSEQ multiplex PCR, the TCRdb table keeps only in-frame clones and is missing some. V, J and clone size reflect that table, while D and trimming were determined from the DNA. The top ten hold roughly 7.6% of the sample, which has roughly 50,000 clones, over 75% seen once. CDR1 SGHTA and CDR2 FQGTGA come from the germline V gene. Deletions cut 0 bases from V and 3 bases from J, with 5 bases between. The CDR3 totals 14 residues. The rearrangement uses TRBV7-3 and TRBJ2-2; D may be TRBD1 (5 bases). Sample: peripheral blood. The TCR was taken from a woman aged 40-49 years with active COVID-19. This CDR3 reads CASSLTGDTGELFF. CDR3 nucleotides: TGTGCCAGCAGCTTAACAGGGGACACCGGGGAGCTGTTTTTT.